The rows below give T cell receptor beta chains drawn from one sample of a study of CD8+ T cells in alopecia areata. The protocol was immunoSEQ multiplex PCR, while the TCRdb copy is restricted to in-frame clones and leaves out a portion. The repertoire has 120,000 or so clones, around 60% of them found once; the top ten carry around 5.7%. The material sequenced was CD4+ T cells sorted from blood, taken at week 4, from a patient treated with tofacitinib. The source is a human donor with alopecia areata. CDR3s include the opening cysteine and the closing phenylalanine or tryptophan. Each record gives: V gene, D gene, CDR3 length, J gene, CDR3 protein. A D gene is named only where the DNA matches it firmly.

TRBV2	TRBD1	14	TRBJ1-6	CASSADRDANTLHF
TRBV6-5	NA	15	TRBJ2-7	CASRPPGSLHYEQYF
TRBV6-5	NA	14	TRBJ2-2	CASLALRNTGELFF
TRBV5-1	NA	14	TRBJ1-1	CASSLDRRNTEAFF
TRBV14	NA	14	TRBJ1-2	CASSQEETDYGYTF
TRBV18	NA	14	TRBJ2-3	CASSTQGSTDTQYF
TRBV18	NA	15	TRBJ1-1	CASSPLTGGNTEAFF
TRBV19	NA	13	TRBJ1-6	CASRWAQGSPLHF
TRBV9	NA	13	TRBJ1-2	CASSVVDGYGYTF
TRBV5-1	NA	11	TRBJ2-1	CASSLLGEQFF
TRBV7-3	NA	14	TRBJ2-3	CASSSSGGTDTQYF
TRBV9	TRBD2	14	TRBJ2-3	CASSSREVPDTQYF
TRBV4-1	TRBD2	18	TRBJ2-2	CASSQDLAGRRNTGELFF
TRBV27	NA	14	TRBJ2-7	CASSRGRASYEQYF
TRBV7-2	NA	16	TRBJ2-6	CASSLVLGSGANVLTF
TRBV7-2	TRBD2	19	TRBJ2-5	CASSLVGTSGSSRRKTQYF
TRBV28	TRBD1	16	TRBJ1-5	CASSSPRTGRRGPQHF
TRBV7-2	TRBD1	16	TRBJ2-6	CASTGQGESGANVLTF
TRBV9	NA	13	TRBJ2-1	CASSVALSNEQFF
TRBV19	TRBD1	15	TRBJ1-1	CASSIWTGQDTEAFF
TRBV9	NA	12	TRBJ1-6	CASSDRNSPLHF
TRBV5-1	NA	14	TRBJ2-5	CASSSRQGGETQYF